The 21 T cell receptor beta chains below come from one sample, sequenced in a study of cytomegalovirus exposure and HLA in healthy donors (dated by TCRdb to between 2016 and 2019). The library relied on the immunoSEQ multiplex PCR assay. The immuneACCESS repertoire file appears here via TCRdb, limited to in-frame rearrangements. These files lack a portion of the clones; in checked studies, under half of the deficit traces to unresolved V genes, and the cause of the others is not known. For this sample the table gives about 160,000 clones, of which around 96% were detected only once. Around 0.9% of the sample rests with the top ten. Sequencing input: PBMCs. The receptors derive from a woman between 18 and 29 years old in good health and CMV-seronegative.

The V call is TRBV19, the J call TRBJ1-4, with D possibly being TRBD1 (6 bases). CDR1 is LNHDA, CDR2 SQIVND, per germline (reference sequence). This CDR3 contains 15 residues. Trimming took 5 bases from V and 5 from J, leaving 15 bases between them. The CDR3 sequence: CASSGSRGKNEKLFF. The CDR3 DNA reads as TGTGCCAGTAGTGGAAGCAGGGGTAAAAATGAAAAACTGTTTTTT.

The V gene is TRBV19, the J gene TRBJ1-1; D uncertain. Germline values: CDR1 LNHDA, CDR2 SQIVND (reference sequence). V was pared by 8 bases and J by 5 bases, with 15 bases between. CDR3 length equals 13 residues. This chain's CDR3 is CASLSGSETEAFF. Here the CDR3 DNA reads TGTGCCAGTTTGTCGGGTAGTGAGACTGAAGCTTTCTTT.

This clone showed up just once. The rearrangement uses TRBV2 and TRBJ1-1, with D perhaps TRBD1 (5 bases). The CDR3 has 11 amino acids. Germline CDR1 is SNHLY and CDR2 is FYNNEI. V was cut by 8 bases and J by 6 bases, with 10 bases left in between. The chain's CDR3 is CASLRQPEAFF. CDR3 DNA sequence: TGTGCCAGCCTACGACAGCCTGAAGCTTTCTTT. Full variable domain (missing parts from reference TRBV2 and TRBJ1-1): EPEVTQTPSHQVTQMGQEVILRCVPISNHLYFYWYRQILGQKVEFLVSFYNNEISEKSEIFDDQFSVERPDGSNFTLKIRSTKLEDSAMYFCASLRQPEAFFGQGTRLTVV.

This clone was counted once. This chain joins TRBV4-2 and TRBJ2-7, with TRBD2 matching 9 bases. Germline assignment: CDR1 LGHNA and CDR2 YNFKEQ. V lost 1 base, J lost 0 bases, and 1 base stayed unmatched. The CDR3 is 15 residues long. This CDR3 reads CASSQASGDSYEQYF. The CDR3 coding sequence is TGTGCCAGCAGCCAAGCTAGCGGGGACTCCTACGAGCAGTACTTC.

The chain recombines TRBV29-1 with TRBJ2-1; the D gene is possibly TRBD1 (7 bases). Germline CDR1 and CDR2: SQVTM and ANQGSEA. Trimming cost V 4 bases and J 8 bases, with 18 bases left between them. The CDR3 consists of 14 residues. This chain's CDR3 is CSVGKTGGTDEQFF. CDR3 nucleotide sequence: TGCAGCGTTGGGAAAACGGGCGGGACAGATGAGCAGTTCTTC.

A few counts support this clone. This rearrangement joins TRBV4-1 to TRBJ2-7; no clear D. The germline CDR1 and CDR2 sequences are MGHRA and YSYEKL. V shed 1 base and J shed 7 bases, with 8 bases lying between them. The CDR3 runs to 12 residues. The CDR3 sequence is CASSQVAGEQYF. CDR3 bases: TGCGCCAGCAGCCAAGTAGCCGGGGAGCAGTACTTC.

V is TRBV27 and J is TRBJ2-7; no reliable D call. This CDR3 region has 13 residues. Germline CDR1 is MNHEY and CDR2 is SMNVEV (reference sequence). V was clipped by 2 bases and J by 4 bases, with 9 bases between them. The CDR3 DNA is TGTGCCAGCAGTTTAGCTGGGCAGTACGAGCAGTACTTC. As protein: CASSLAGQYEQYF.

This clone was counted ten times or more. CDR3 nucleotide sequence: TGTGCCAGTAGTACCCGATCTACCTACGAGCAGTACTTC. Protein product: CASSTRSTYEQYF. The chain carries TRBV19 and TRBJ2-7; D uncertain. The CDR3 loop spans 13 amino acids. Per germline, CDR1 LNHDA and CDR2 SQIVND (reference sequence). V was pared by 4 bases and J by 2 bases, with 9 bases between.

The chain employs TRBV10-3 and TRBJ1-2; 12 bases line up with TRBD1. Germline values: CDR1 ENHRY, CDR2 SYGVKD. V lost 3 bases and J lost 3; bases outside the gene matches: 2. The length of the CDR3 is 15 residues. The CDR3 protein is CAISDGTGGDYGYTF. The CDR3 DNA is TGTGCCATCAGTGATGGGACAGGGGGCGACTATGGCTACACCTTC.

The genes are TRBV9 and TRBJ2-2; D is ambiguous. The length of the CDR3 is 14 residues. Germline V gene lookup returns CDR1 SGDLS and CDR2 YYNGEE. With 0 bases removed from V and 4 bases from J, the gap between germline ends came to 7 bases. For the CDR3, the DNA is TGTGCCAGCAGCGTAGCTCTTGTCACCGGGGAGCTGTTTTTT. It yields the protein CASSVALVTGELFF.

This clone has a single count. V and J are TRBV5-3 and TRBJ2-3; D gene ambiguous. TRBV5-3 is given ORF status, its function remaining uncertain. V lost 3 bases and J 0 bases, leaving 2 bases between the germline ends. CDR3 length: 12 residues. The CDR3 sequence is CARSSSTDTQYF. CDR3 DNA sequence: TGTGCCAGAAGCTCTAGCACAGATACGCAGTATTTT.

This clone was recorded only once. V is TRBV27 and J is TRBJ1-1; TRBD1 matches 8 bases. V gave up 4 bases and J gave up 5 bases; unmatched junction bases: 9. CDR3 length equals 15 residues. CDR1 MNHEY and CDR2 SMNVEV come from the germline V gene (reference sequence). The CDR3 spells CASSSQGAPGTEAFF. Written as DNA, the CDR3 is TGTGCCAGCAGTTCCCAGGGGGCCCCGGGGACTGAAGCTTTCTTT.

The rearrangement links TRBV5-1 to TRBJ2-2; D uncertain. The CDR3 length is 14 residues. Trimming removed 7 bases from V and 7 bases from J, with 17 bases in between. CDR1 SGHRS and CDR2 YFSETQ come from the germline V gene. This chain's CDR3 is CASRTTPVGGELFF. In DNA form, the CDR3 reads TGCGCCAGCCGCACTACCCCCGTTGGCGGGGAGCTGTTTTTT.

V gene TRBV5-1 combines with J gene TRBJ2-5, with 8 bases fitting TRBD2. The V gene end was trimmed by 0 bases and the J gene end by 0 bases; junction bases not matched to a gene: 4. The germline gives CDR1 SGHRS, CDR2 YFSETQ. The CDR3 runs 16 residues. Here the CDR3 DNA reads TGCGCCAGCAGCTTGGACGCTAGCGGGTACCAAGAGACCCAGTACTTC. It translates to CASSLDASGYQETQYF.

The V and J genes are TRBV7-6 and TRBJ1-1; D unresolved. The CDR3 is made up of 13 amino acids. The germline CDR1 and CDR2 sequences are SGHVS and FNYEAQ. The ends were cut back, 6 bases at V and 1 base at J, with 9 bases in the middle. The CDR3 sequence is CASSSSGNTEAFF. CDR3 DNA: TGTGCCAGCAGTTCGTCAGGGAACACTGAAGCTTTCTTT.

With respect to this clone: At one of its ends the junction is not consistent with the germline gene, which may arise from a read error. The sample carries other DNA sequences with the same CDR3. The V gene is TRBV6-5, the J gene TRBJ1-2, with D possibly matching TRBD1 (5 bases). The CDR3 extends over 14 amino acids. The germline CDR1 and CDR2 sequences are MNHEY and SVGAGI. The CDR3 here is CASSYSTANYGYTF. The CDR3 coding sequence is TGTGCCAGCAGTTACTCGACAGCTAATTATGGCTACACCTTC.

The chain couples TRBV9 to TRBJ2-1; 7 bases align to TRBD2. Germline V gene lookup returns CDR1 SGDLS and CDR2 YYNGEE. CDR3 length: 15 amino acids. V shed 6 bases, J shed 4 bases, and the junction held 10 bases outside the gene matches. CDR3 protein: CASTKLSGDYNEQFF. The CDR3 bases are TGTGCCAGCACCAAACTAAGCGGGGATTACAATGAGCAGTTCTTC.

The rearrangement links TRBV7-2 to TRBJ2-7; 8 nucleotides align to TRBD2. There are 14 residues in the CDR3. V was clipped by 5 bases and J by 3 bases; unmatched bases: 6. Germline V lookup: CDR1 SGHTA, CDR2 FQGNSA. This CDR3 is CASSLGLVNYEQYF. CDR3 DNA sequence: TGTGCCAGCAGCCTGGGACTAGTAAACTACGAGCAGTACTTC. Full variable domain (outside the CDR3, taken from reference TRBV7-2 and TRBJ2-7): GAGVSQSPSNKVTEKGKDVELRCDPISGHTALYWYRQSLGQGLEFLIYFQGNSAPDKSGLPSDRFSAERTGGSVSTLTIQRTQQEDSAVYLCASSLGLVNYEQYFGPGTRLTVT.

The V call is TRBV11-2, the J call TRBJ2-7, with D tentatively TRBD1 (5 bases). CDR3 length equals 13 residues. V was cut by 0 bases and J by 7 bases, with 10 bases left in between. Germline CDR1 and CDR2: SGHAT and FQNNGV. The CDR3 spells CASSLDFRGEQYF. As DNA, the CDR3 is TGTGCCAGCAGCTTAGATTTTAGGGGAGAGCAGTACTTC.

The V and J genes are TRBV5-4 and TRBJ2-3; D is possibly TRBD1 (5 bases). V lost 0 bases, J lost 4 bases, and 9 bases lay in between. The germline V gene has CDR1 SGHNT and CDR2 YYREEE (reference sequence). This CDR3 has 14 residues. The chain's CDR3 is CASSLVVGPDTQYF. In DNA form, the CDR3 reads TGTGCCAGCAGCTTGGTGGTGGGGCCAGATACGCAGTATTTT.

The chain has TRBV7-9 and TRBJ1-1; D might be TRBD1 (6 bases). The CDR3 contains 14 residues. CDR1 and CDR2 (germline): SEHNR, FQNEAQ (reference sequence). V lost 2 bases, J lost 4 bases, and 11 bases lay in between. The DNA of the CDR3 is TGTGCCAGCAGCTTAAGAACAGGGAGCACTGAAGCTTTCTTT. It is translated as CASSLRTGSTEAFF.